This T cell receptor (beta chain) was observed in a study of blood T cell repertoires in COVID-19. Study overall: Material from acute and convalescent COVID-19 was sourced from the United States, Italy and Spain.

The germline V and J ends were trimmed by 5 bases and 5 bases, with 3 bases remaining between them. The CDR3 spans 11 residues. Measured with immunoSEQ multiplex PCR; TCRdb has only the in-frame clones, and not every one. The sample consists of roughly 260,000 clones, 82% of them appearing once. The receptor's source is a woman aged 18-29 years with acute or convalescent COVID-19. J is TRBJ2-2 and V is TRBV12-3 or TRBV12-4, with D uncertain. Sequencing was carried out using peripheral blood. For the CDR3, the DNA is TGTGCCAGCAGTGAGACCGGGGAGCTGTTTTTT. This translates into CASSETGELFF.